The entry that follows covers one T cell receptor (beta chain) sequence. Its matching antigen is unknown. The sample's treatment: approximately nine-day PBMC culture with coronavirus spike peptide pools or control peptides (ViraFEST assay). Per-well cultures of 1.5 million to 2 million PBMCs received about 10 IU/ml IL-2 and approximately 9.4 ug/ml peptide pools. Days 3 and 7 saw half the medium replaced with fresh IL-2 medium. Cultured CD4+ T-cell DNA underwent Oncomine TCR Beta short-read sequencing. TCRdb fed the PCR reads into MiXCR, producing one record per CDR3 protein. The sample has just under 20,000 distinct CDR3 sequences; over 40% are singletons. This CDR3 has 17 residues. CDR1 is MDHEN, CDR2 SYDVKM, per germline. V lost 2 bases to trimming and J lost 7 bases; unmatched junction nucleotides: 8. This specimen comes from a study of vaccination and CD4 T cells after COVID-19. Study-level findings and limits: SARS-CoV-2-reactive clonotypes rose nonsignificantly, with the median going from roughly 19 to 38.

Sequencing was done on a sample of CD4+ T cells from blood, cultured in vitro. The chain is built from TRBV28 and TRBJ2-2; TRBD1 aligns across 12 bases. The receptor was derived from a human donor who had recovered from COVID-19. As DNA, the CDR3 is TGTGCCAGCAGTTTAGGGGGACAGGGGGCGCTAGGCGGGGAGCTGTTTTTT. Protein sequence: CASSLGGQGALGGELFF.